Listed here are 30 T cell receptor beta chains from one sample, sequenced in a study of blood T cell repertoires in COVID-19. Clones were sequenced by immunoSEQ multiplex PCR, and TCRdb holds only the in-frame ones, with some missing. The sample shows fewer than 60,000 clones, roughly four fifths of them seen only once. Sample: peripheral blood. These TCRs come from an older man with COVID-19, enrolled during active disease.

The chain uses TRBV14 and TRBJ2-3; possible D gene TRBD1, 5 bases. Per the germline V gene, CDR1 is SGHDN and CDR2 is FVKESK. The CDR3 has 14 amino acids. Trimming removed 4 bases at V and 1 base at J, with 9 bases between. The CDR3: CASSLLRGTDTQYF. The CDR3 nucleotides read TGTGCCAGCAGCCTTCTCAGGGGCACAGATACGCAGTATTTT.

CDR3 amino acids: CASSLRDTQETQYF. DNA of the CDR3: TGTGCCAGCTCACTTCGGGACACCCAAGAGACCCAGTACTTC. J is TRBJ2-5 and V is TRBV18; D perhaps matches TRBD1 (6 bases). CDR1 is KGHSH, CDR2 LQKENI, per germline. V dropped 4 bases and J dropped 1 base, with 10 bases sitting between them. The length of the CDR3 is 14 residues.

The V and J genes are TRBV19 and TRBJ1-1; 8 bases fit TRBD1. This CDR3 spans 13 amino acids. Germline lookup yields CDR1 LNHDA and CDR2 SQIVND (reference sequence). Unmatched junction bases numbered 1, after V lost 6 bases and J lost 1 base. The CDR3 nucleotides are TGTGCCAGTAGCGACAGGGGGAACACTGAAGCTTTCTTT. Translating it yields CASSDRGNTEAFF.

The chain carries TRBV2 and TRBJ1-1; 9 bases agree with TRBD1. CDR3 length equals 13 residues. Germline V gene sequence: CDR1 SNHLY, CDR2 FYNNEI. Losses at the gene ends were 6 bases for V and 6 bases for J; bases not matched to a gene: 5. The CDR3 region has the DNA TGTGCCAGCAGGGGACAGGGTGCGGCTGAAGCTTTCTTT. It yields the protein CASRGQGAAEAFF.

This chain joins TRBV7-9 and TRBJ2-3, with a tentative D call TRBD2 (6 bases). From germline, CDR1 is SEHNR and CDR2 FQNEAQ (reference sequence). The ends were cut back, 2 bases at V and 1 base at J, with 16 bases in the middle. The CDR3 totals 17 residues. The CDR3 loop reads CASSLTAKQRGTDTQYF. For the CDR3, the DNA is TGTGCCAGCAGCTTAACAGCCAAACAGCGGGGCACAGATACGCAGTATTTT.

This chain uses TRBV9 with TRBJ2-6; possibly TRBD2 for D (7 bases). This CDR3 is 21 amino acids long. From germline, CDR1 is SGDLS and CDR2 YYNGEE. V was pared by 3 bases and J by 4 bases, with 29 bases between. This CDR3 reads CASSAHRGGPYLARGANVLTF. The CDR3 DNA is TGTGCCAGCAGCGCCCACCGCGGGGGCCCCTACCTGGCGCGCGGGGCCAACGTCCTGACTTTC.

The chain uses TRBV4-1 and TRBJ2-5, with D possibly TRBD2 on 7 matching bases. Germline V CDR1 and CDR2: MGHRA, YSYEKL. V lost 3 bases, J lost 0 bases, and 17 bases lay in between. The CDR3 sequence is 17 residues long. This CDR3 is CASSHLRGGTDQETQYF. DNA of the CDR3: TGCGCCAGCAGCCACCTAAGGGGGGGCACGGACCAAGAGACCCAGTACTTC.

This clone was found a few times. This chain connects TRBV4-3 to TRBJ2-3; 7 positions match TRBD2. The CDR3 covers 15 residues. The germline V gene has CDR1 LGHNA and CDR2 YSLEER. Trimming took 0 bases from V and 3 from J; bases not matched to a gene: 3. DNA for the CDR3: TGCGCCAGCAGCCAAGAGCGGGAGAGGACAGATACGCAGTATTTT. This translates into CASSQERERTDTQYF.

This sequence joins TRBV19 and TRBJ2-2, with D possibly being TRBD1 (6 bases). Germline loops: CDR1 LNHDA, CDR2 SQIVND (reference sequence). Trimming took off 3 bases at V and 4 bases at J, with 9 bases between the two ends. The CDR3 totals 14 residues. The CDR3 DNA reads as TGTGCCAGTAGTATGGCGGACAGCACCGGGGAGCTGTTTTTT. It yields the protein CASSMADSTGELFF.

The rearrangement links TRBV19 to TRBJ1-6, with 7 nucleotides matching TRBD1. The CDR3 loop spans 14 amino acids. Trimming at V came to 1 base and at J to 8 bases, leaving 2 bases not matched to a gene. CDR1 and CDR2 from the germline V gene are LNHDA and SQIVND (reference sequence). The DNA for the CDR3 is TGTGCCAGTAGTATAGGACAGGGCGATTCACCCCTCCACTTT. Translated: CASSIGQGDSPLHF. The entire variable domain, with the rest obtained from reference TRBV19 and TRBJ1-6, is as follows: DGGITQSPKYLFRKEGQNVTLSCEQNLNHDAMYWYRQDPGQGLRLIYYSQIVNDFQKGDIAEGYSVSREKKESFPLTVTSAQKNPTAFYLCASSIGQGDSPLHFGNGTRLTVT.

This clone was observed a single time. V is TRBV7-2 and J is TRBJ1-5; 8 nucleotides match TRBD1. CDR3 length: 15 amino acids. Germline-derived CDR1 and CDR2 are SGHTA and FQGNSA. Trimming cost V 1 base and J 2 bases; bases outside gene matches: 1. The CDR3 DNA reads as TGTGCCAGCAGCTTAGAGGGACAGGGCAATCAGCCCCAGCATTTT. Its protein is CASSLEGQGNQPQHF. The full variable domain, in which reference TRBV7-2 and TRBJ1-5 provide the parts outside the CDR3, is GAGVSQSPSNKVTEKGKDVELRCDPISGHTALYWYRQSLGQGLEFLIYFQGNSAPDKSGLPSDRFSAERTGGSVSTLTIQRTQQEDSAVYLCASSLEGQGNQPQHFGDGTRLSIL.

This chain links TRBV5-4 with TRBJ1-3; no clear D gene. The CDR3 has 11 residues. The V gene lost 7 bases and the J gene lost 8 bases, with 10 bases spanning the gap. Germline V lookup: CDR1 SGHNT, CDR2 YYREEE (reference sequence). The CDR3 nucleotides are TGTGCCAGCGAGGGTTGGGACACCATATATTTT. Protein: CASEGWDTIYF.

V gene TRBV30 combines with J gene TRBJ1-2, with TRBD1 matching 8 bases. V shed 4 bases and J 4 bases; nucleotides not matched to a gene: 5. The CDR3 spans 13 residues. Germline CDR1 and CDR2: GTSNPN and SVGIG (reference sequence). This chain's CDR3 is CAWNRDRSYGYTF. In DNA form, the CDR3 reads TGTGCCTGGAATCGGGACAGGAGCTATGGCTACACCTTC.

J is TRBJ1-1 and V is TRBV7-2; 7 bases line up with TRBD1. V shed 1 base, J shed 3 bases, and the junction held 5 bases outside the gene matches. CDR3 length: 15 amino acids. Germline V gene lookup returns CDR1 SGHTA and CDR2 FQGNSA. The DNA of the CDR3 is TGTGCCAGCAGCTTAGACAGGGGAAGTGACACTGAAGCTTTCTTT. Its protein product is CASSLDRGSDTEAFF.

This chain uses TRBV6-6 with TRBJ1-2; D may be TRBD1 (6 bases). In germline, CDR1 is MNHNY, CDR2 SVGAGI (reference sequence). V dropped 8 bases and J dropped 3 bases, with 13 bases sitting between them. The CDR3 loop spans 13 amino acids. The CDR3 DNA sequence: TGTGCCAGCGGAAGGGGGGGAGACTATGGCTACACCTTC. Residues: CASGRGGDYGYTF.

The chain couples TRBV28 to TRBJ1-3; D is perhaps TRBD1 (5 bases). The V gene lost 4 bases and the J gene lost 4 bases, with 11 bases spanning the gap. CDR1 and CDR2 (germline): MDHEN, SYDVKM. CDR3 length equals 14 residues. The CDR3 DNA reads as TGTGCCAGCAGTTCTGGGGCGAAAGGAAACACCATATATTTT. Amino acids: CASSSGAKGNTIYF.

The CDR3 sequence is CASSVGASGADTQYF. The CDR3, as DNA: TGTGCCAGCAGCGTAGGTGCTAGCGGGGCAGATACGCAGTATTTT. The gene calls are TRBV9 and TRBJ2-3, with 9 nucleotides matching TRBD2. This CDR3 region has 15 residues. Germline V gene lookup returns CDR1 SGDLS and CDR2 YYNGEE. V shed 0 bases and J 4 bases; nucleotides not matched to a gene: 3.

DNA of the CDR3: TGTGCCAGCAGCCAAGATTTGACTAGCGGGGGGACCTACACAGATACGCAGTATTTT. It encodes CASSQDLTSGGTYTDTQYF. V and J are TRBV4-2 and TRBJ2-3; 13 bases align to TRBD2. Trimming took 0 bases from V and 2 from J; bases not matched to a gene: 8. Germline lookup yields CDR1 LGHNA and CDR2 YNFKEQ. The CDR3 is 19 amino acids.

This chain joins TRBV9 and TRBJ1-3; D gene uncertain. Looked up from germline, CDR1 is SGDLS and CDR2 is YYNGEE. The CDR3 covers 14 residues. Trimming took 4 bases from V and 0 from J, leaving 8 bases between them. Written as DNA, the CDR3 is TGTGCCAGCAGCCCGCCACACTCTGGAAACACCATATATTTT. This gives the protein CASSPPHSGNTIYF.

The V call is TRBV28, the J call TRBJ1-6, with D hard to call. Germline values: CDR1 MDHEN, CDR2 SYDVKM. Between the trimmed V and J ends, which lost 2 bases and 5 bases, there was a span of 10 bases. The CDR3 is 15 amino acids. The chain's CDR3 is CASSLAGSDNSPLHF. The CDR3 coding sequence is TGTGCCAGCAGTTTAGCCGGGAGCGATAATTCACCCCTCCACTTT.

The genes are TRBV7-9 and TRBJ2-3, with TRBD2 as a possible D gene (5 bases). The CDR3 runs to 13 residues. CDR1 SEHNR and CDR2 FQNEAQ come from the germline V gene (reference sequence). V gave up 1 base and J gave up 5 bases, with 7 bases separating them. The CDR3 coding sequence is TGTGCCAGCAGCTTAGTTGAGGGAGATACGCAGTATTTT. It translates to CASSLVEGDTQYF.

The rearrangement links TRBV9 to TRBJ1-6; no firm D call. The germline V and J ends were trimmed by 2 bases and 7 bases, with 10 bases remaining between them. Germline CDR1 and CDR2: SGDLS and YYNGEE. The CDR3 length is 14 residues. The CDR3 reads CASSVGVENSPLHF. The CDR3 DNA sequence: TGTGCCAGCAGCGTCGGGGTAGAGAATTCACCCCTCCACTTT.

The J gene is TRBJ2-5, the V gene TRBV19; the D gene is possibly TRBD2 (7 bases). The CDR3 loop spans 16 amino acids. V gave up 5 bases and J gave up 1 base, with 17 bases separating them. Germline V gene sequence: CDR1 LNHDA, CDR2 SQIVND (reference sequence). CDR3 DNA: TGTGCCAGTAGTGCGGCGGGGGCCGGGACCCAAGAGACCCAGTACTTC. This sequence encodes CASSAAGAGTQETQYF.

The V call is TRBV9, the J call TRBJ2-7; 8 bases map to TRBD2. In germline, CDR1 is SGDLS, CDR2 YYNGEE. The V segment lost 10 bases and the J segment 6 bases; nucleotides outside the gene matches: 15. This CDR3 spans 14 amino acids. CDR3 amino acids: CAPASGGIGSEQYV. In nucleotides, the CDR3 is TGTGCCCCCGCCTCGGGGGGGATCGGAAGCGAGCAGTACGTC.

The V call is TRBV15, the J call TRBJ1-4, with D perhaps matching TRBD1 (5 bases). The length of the CDR3 is 15 residues. Looked up from germline, CDR1 is LNHNV and CDR2 is YYDKDF (reference sequence). Trimming took off 3 bases at V and 5 bases at J, with 13 bases between the two ends. The DNA of the CDR3 is TGTGCCACCAGCAGTGGTTCCGGGGGGAATGAAAAACTGTTTTTT. Protein sequence: CATSSGSGGNEKLFF.

The chain joins TRBV11-2 to TRBJ2-2; the D is unclear. The CDR3 spans 15 residues. Germline CDR1 is SGHAT and CDR2 is FQNNGV. V lost 0 bases to trimming and J lost 6 bases, with 11 bases between them. CDR3 loop: CASSLDRAPPGELFF. The CDR3 nucleotides are TGTGCCAGCAGCTTAGATCGAGCTCCACCCGGGGAGCTGTTTTTT.

This clone was seen a handful of times. Other DNA sequences of this sample code for an identical CDR3. This chain connects TRBV5-1 to TRBJ1-2; possible D gene TRBD1, 6 bases. V dropped 4 bases and J dropped 1 base, with 8 bases sitting between them. The CDR3 runs to 13 residues. Per germline, CDR1 SGHRS and CDR2 YFSETQ. This CDR3 reads CASSPGVNYGYTF. In DNA, the CDR3 is TGCGCCAGCAGCCCAGGGGTTAACTATGGCTACACCTTC.

The rearrangement uses TRBV19 and TRBJ1-2; 7 bases line up with TRBD1. This CDR3 is 14 amino acids long. Trimming cost V 8 bases and J 4 bases; bases outside gene matches: 10. Germline CDR1 and CDR2: LNHDA and SQIVND (reference sequence). For the CDR3, the DNA is TGTGCCAGTCCTTGGACAGGCGGAAGCTATGGCTACACCTTC. Encoded protein: CASPWTGGSYGYTF.

In the case of this clone: A read error may produce the germline difference seen at one junction end. This chain's CDR3 is CASSLEPGMGGYTIYF. The DNA for the CDR3 is TGCGCCAGCAGCTTGGAGCCGGGGATGGGTGGATACACCATATATTTT. The gene calls are TRBV5-1 and TRBJ1-3, with D uncertain. The CDR3 totals 16 residues. Germline V gives CDR1 SGHRS, CDR2 YFSETQ.

This rearrangement joins TRBV7-6 to TRBJ1-1; 8 nucleotides align to TRBD1. V dropped 5 bases and J dropped 6; count of bases not matched to a gene: 2. The CDR3 extends over 12 amino acids. The germline gives CDR1 SGHVS, CDR2 FNYEAQ. CDR3 amino acids: CASSDRGAEAFF. The CDR3 region has the DNA TGTGCCAGCAGCGACAGGGGAGCTGAAGCTTTCTTT.